This T cell receptor (beta chain) derives from a study of T-cell reconstitution after alpha-beta-depleted transplantation in children. The TCRbeta library incorporated unique molecular identifiers. TCRdb reprocessed the PCR reads with MiXCR, giving one entry per CDR3 protein. The sample yields about 440,000 distinct CDR3 sequences, 43% seen once. This clonotype occurred many times. Germline values: CDR1 SQVTM, CDR2 ANQGSEA. The V and J ends lost 5 bases and 1 base respectively, with 18 bases between them. This CDR3 spans 15 amino acids. This clonotype originated in a girl aged 2-10 years with aplastic anemia, due to receive a stem cell transplant. V gene TRBV29-1 combines with J gene TRBJ2-7, with D perhaps being TRBD1 or TRBD2 (5 bases each). The specimen comprised PBMCs, sampled before TCRalphabeta/CD19-depleted stem cell transplant. The CDR3 sequence is CSVLGYRDGSYEQYF. The CDR3, as DNA: TGCAGCGTTCTGGGGTACCGGGACGGTTCCTACGAGCAGTACTTC.